This is a list of T cell receptor beta chains from one sample in a study of shared T cell receptors in the human thymus. Method: immunoSEQ multiplex PCR; TCRdb's copy keeps in-frame clones and lacks some. The sample has hundreds of thousands of clones; 88% are singletons. In addition, the sample was reused for a study of human thymus T cells.

Material: thymocytes. The receptor source for this set is a boy younger than two with a congenital heart defect. The CDR3 runs from the conserved cysteine through the conserved F or W. Fields, in order: D gene, clone size, V gene, J gene, CDR3 DNA, CDR3 protein. D genes are given only for firm matches. The size of a clone is reported for some rows only, either as once, few or many, or as a class for expanded clones.

TRBD2,-,TRBV5-1,TRBJ2-5,TGCGCCAGCAGCTTGCCCCACCTTTCTAGCGGGGGACAAGAGACCCAGTACTTC,CASSLPHLSSGGQETQYF
-,-,TRBV6-4,TRBJ2-7,TGTGCCAGCAGTTCCCACCGGTGGACAGTCCAAACCTACGAGCAGTACTTC,CASSSHRWTVQTYEQYF
TRBD1,-,TRBV27,TRBJ1-5,TGTGCCAGCAGTTACTACCCTTACAGGGGGGATCAGCCCCAGCATTTT,CASSYYPYRGDQPQHF
TRBD2,-,TRBV12-5,TRBJ2-1,TGTGCTAGTGGTTTGGTCCGGGGCCAGCGGGAGGGCGGGTCGGAGCAGTTCTTC,CASGLVRGQREGGSEQFF
-,-,TRBV7-8,TRBJ2-5,TGTGCCAGCAGCTCTACCCACGACAGGCGACAAGAGACCCAGTACTTC,CASSSTHDRRQETQYF
TRBD1,-,TRBV7-6,TRBJ2-2,TGTGCCAGCAGCTTAGAGGACAGGAAGAACACCGGGGAGCTGTTTTTT,CASSLEDRKNTGELFF
TRBD2,-,TRBV11-2,TRBJ2-3,TGTGCCAGCAGCCAGTGGGTAGCGGGACGCCGGAGGCGCACAGATACGCAGTATTTT,CASSQWVAGRRRRTDTQYF
-,-,TRBV7-9,TRBJ2-6,TGTGCCAGCAGCCTCGACAGCTCTGGGGCCAACGTCCTGACTTTC,CASSLDSSGANVLTF
TRBD1,once,TRBV19,TRBJ1-2,TGTGCCAGTAGTATAGGTCCTGACAGGGGACGTGGCTACACCTTC,CASSIGPDRGRGYTF
-,-,TRBV28,TRBJ2-4,TGTGCCAGCAGTTTACAAGGAACTAAGGCCAAAAACATTCAGTACTTC,CASSLQGTKAKNIQYF
TRBD1,-,TRBV18,TRBJ1-4,TGTGCCAGCTCACTACTGGACAGGGTTTATGAAAAACTGTTTTTT,CASSLLDRVYEKLFF
TRBD1,-,TRBV16,TRBJ1-1,TGTGCCAGCAGCCAAGACCCGGACAGGGGGCAAAATAACACTGAAGCTTTCTTT,CASSQDPDRGQNNTEAFF
-,-,TRBV21-1,TRBJ1-1,TGTGCCAGCAGCAAAGGAGGGACTCCGCTGAGGAACACTGAAGCTTTCTTT,CASSKGGTPLRNTEAFF
TRBD2,-,TRBV5-4,TRBJ2-3,TGTGCCAGCAGCCAATGGAGGCCCCCGGGACTAGGTAGCACAGATACGCAGTATTTT,CASSQWRPPGLGSTDTQYF
-,-,TRBV19,TRBJ2-2,TGTGCCAGTAGCCTCCCGGTGGGGGGACCACACAACACCGGGGAGCTGTTTTTT,CASSLPVGGPHNTGELFF
-,-,TRBV27,TRBJ2-7,TGTGCCAGCAGTCCATCCCCCTTTGGACGGAGGAATCCCTACGAGCAGTACTTC,CASSPSPFGRRNPYEQYF
-,-,TRBV2,TRBJ2-7,TGTGCCAGCAGTGTGGGCCGGGATTTCCCCTACGAGCAGTACTTC,CASSVGRDFPYEQYF
TRBD1,-,TRBV18,TRBJ1-4,TGTGCCAGCTCACAGGCGGACAGGGATCCAACTAATGAAAAACTGTTTTTT,CASSQADRDPTNEKLFF
TRBD1,-,TRBV7-9,TRBJ2-5,TGTGCCAGCAGCCGGACAGGGGACCAAGAGACCCAGTACTTC,CASSRTGDQETQYF
TRBD1,once,TRBV27,TRBJ2-7,TGTGCCAGCAGTGCCCTCCCCGGGACAGGGCCCTACGAGCAGTACTTC,CASSALPGTGPYEQYF
-,once,TRBV4-2,TRBJ2-7,TGTGCCAGCAGCCGCCCAAACGGGACTTCTAGGAACGAGCAGTACTTC,CASSRPNGTSRNEQYF
TRBD1,-,TRBV11-2,TRBJ1-4,TGTGCCAGCAGCTTAGGGGCAGGGGGCGACCTCCATAATGAAAAACTGTTTTTT,CASSLGAGGDLHNEKLFF
-,-,TRBV25-1,TRBJ1-1,TGTGCCAGCAGTGAATTTGGACAACAAGGCGGGAACACTGAAGCTTTCTTT,CASSEFGQQGGNTEAFF
TRBD2,-,TRBV5-4,TRBJ2-3,TGTGCCAGCAGCTTGGGAGCGGGAGGACCCCCCAGCACAGATACGCAGTATTTT,CASSLGAGGPPSTDTQYF
-,-,TRBV5-5,TRBJ2-5,TGTGCCAGCAGCTTAAACGGGGAAGGCCAAGAGACCCAGTACTTC,CASSLNGEGQETQYF
TRBD2,once,TRBV10-3,TRBJ2-5,TGTGCCATCAGTGAAGGGACTAAAGAGACCCAGTACTTC,CAISEGTKETQYF
-,-,TRBV27,TRBJ2-1,TGTGCCAGCAGTGATCCTAGCGACAATGAGCAGTTCTTC,CASSDPSDNEQFF
TRBD2,-,TRBV4-2,TRBJ2-7,TGTGCCAGCAGCCAAAACCCTAGCGGGAGATTCTACGAGCAGTACTTC,CASSQNPSGRFYEQYF
TRBD2,-,TRBV5-1,TRBJ2-1,TGCGCCAGCAGCTTTCGTCGGGAGAGGGCTAGCGGGAGCGGTGAGCAGTTCTTC,CASSFRRERASGSGEQFF
-,-,TRBV5-4,TRBJ2-2,TGTGCCAGCAGCTTCGCTCGAGGCACCGGGGAGCTGTTTTTT,CASSFARGTGELFF
TRBD1,-,TRBV7-9,TRBJ1-4,TGTGCCAGCAGCATGGGACAGGGGATAGGGGCTAATGAAAAACTGTTTTTT,CASSMGQGIGANEKLFF
-,-,TRBV29-1,TRBJ1-4,TGCAGCGTTGAGGTACAGGGCGGGGAAAAACTGTTTTTT,CSVEVQGGEKLFF
-,-,TRBV5-4,TRBJ2-5,TGTGCCAGCAGCTTGAAATTGTCAGGGGGGGAGACCCAGTACTTC,CASSLKLSGGETQYF
-,-,TRBV6-1,TRBJ2-7,TGTGCCAGCGGTGAGCGGGCCCCCTACGAGCAGTACTTC,CASGERAPYEQYF